These 19 T cell receptor beta chains were sequenced from one sample in a study of T cell responses to AZD1222 COVID-19 vaccine. The assay was immunoSEQ multiplex PCR, and TCRdb's table has in-frame clones only and misses some. The sample shows 140,000 or so clones, around 88% of them seen only once. The specimen was peripheral blood, collected on day 0 of AZD1222 vaccination. These receptors originate from an adult in good health.

This chain links TRBV5-6 with TRBJ2-7; 9 bases agree with TRBD2. CDR3 length equals 14 residues. CDR1 is SGHDT and CDR2 is YYEEEE in the germline V gene. With V trimmed by 1 base and J by 6 bases, 5 bases remained unmatched. The CDR3 sequence is CASSLLAGVVEQYF. The CDR3 coding sequence is TGTGCCAGCAGCTTGTTAGCGGGAGTTGTCGAGCAGTACTTC.

This clone came up once. This chain uses TRBV19 with TRBJ1-2, with 7 bases lining up with TRBD1. The CDR3 sequence is 14 residues long. Germline V gene data show CDR1 as LNHDA and CDR2 as SQIVND (reference sequence). V shed 3 bases and J 7 bases; nucleotides not matched to a gene: 8. The CDR3 is CASSIGDREGGYTF. CDR3 DNA: TGTGCCAGTAGTATTGGAGACAGGGAGGGTGGCTACACCTTC.

This chain links TRBV5-1 with TRBJ1-6; 8 bases match TRBD1. The CDR3 covers 15 residues. Trimming took 4 bases from V and 7 from J; bases not matched to a gene: 7. Germline CDR1 is SGHRS and CDR2 is YFSETQ. The CDR3 here is CASSPQGAGNSPLHF. In DNA form, the CDR3 reads TGCGCCAGCAGCCCTCAGGGGGCCGGGAATTCACCCCTCCACTTT. The variable domain in full, with the rest retrieved from reference TRBV5-1 and TRBJ1-6, is KAGVTQTPRYLIKTRGQQVTLSCSPISGHRSVSWYQQTPGQGLQFLFEYFSETQRNKGNFPGRFSGRQFSNSRSEMNVSTLELGDSALYLCASSPQGAGNSPLHFGNGTRLTVT.

CDR3 coding DNA: TGTGCCAGCAGCTTACAGAGTTTGAGGGACACTGAAGCTTTCTTT. This sequence encodes CASSLQSLRDTEAFF. V gene TRBV7-9 combines with J gene TRBJ1-1; D not certain. CDR3 length: 15 amino acids. Trimming removed 2 bases at V and 3 bases at J, with 13 bases between. Germline V gene lookup returns CDR1 SEHNR and CDR2 FQNEAQ (reference sequence).

V usage is TRBV9 and J usage is TRBJ2-7; unclear D gene. The CDR3 loop spans 13 amino acids. Germline V gene data show CDR1 as SGDLS and CDR2 as YYNGEE. Trimming took 0 bases from V and 6 from J, leaving 10 bases between them. The CDR3: CASSVAHGGEQYF. The CDR3 bases are TGTGCCAGCAGCGTAGCCCATGGCGGCGAGCAGTACTTC. Variable domain in full (rest from reference TRBV9 and TRBJ2-7): DSGVTQTPKHLITATGQRVTLRCSPRSGDLSVYWYQQSLDQGLQFLIQYYNGEERAKGNILERFSAQQFPDLHSELNLSSLELGDSALYFCASSVAHGGEQYFGPGTRLTVT.

The rearrangement uses TRBV14 and TRBJ1-1, with TRBD1 identical over 7 bases. This CDR3 comprises 16 residues. CDR1 and CDR2 from the germline V gene are SGHDN and FVKESK. V shed 3 bases, J shed 1 base, and the junction held 8 bases outside the gene matches. The CDR3 loop reads CASSHPRGTENTEAFF. The CDR3 DNA reads as TGTGCCAGCAGCCACCCTCGTGGGACAGAGAACACTGAAGCTTTCTTT.

The chain recombines TRBV5-1 with TRBJ2-1, with D perhaps being TRBD1 or TRBD2 (5 bases each). Germline V CDR1 and CDR2: SGHRS, YFSETQ. The CDR3 runs to 15 residues. V gave up 0 bases and J gave up 6 bases, with 13 bases separating them. For the CDR3, the DNA is TGCGCCAGCAGCTTGGTGGCAGGGAGTAGCAATGAGCAGTTCTTC. It is translated as CASSLVAGSSNEQFF.

Comments on this clone: The same CDR3 can be traced to other DNA sequences in this sample. The J gene is TRBJ1-6, the V gene TRBV7-9; D remains unclear. The CDR3 totals 14 residues. The V gene's germline CDR1 is SEHNR and CDR2 FQNEAQ (reference sequence). Trimming shortened V by 1 base and J by 4 bases, and 5 bases separated the two germline ends. The CDR3 sequence is CASSLEQYNSPLHF. CDR3 nucleotides: TGTGCCAGCAGCTTAGAACAGTATAATTCACCCCTCCACTTT.

V and J are TRBV6-2 or TRBV6-3 and TRBJ2-1, with 8 bases that match TRBD1. V lost 5 bases and J lost 4; bases outside the gene matches: 10. This CDR3 region has 16 residues. Germline-derived CDR1 and CDR2 are MNHEY and SVGEGT. This CDR3 reads CASSDLGTGMYNEQFF. CDR3 DNA sequence: TGTGCCAGCAGTGACCTTGGGACAGGAATGTACAATGAGCAGTTCTTC.

The chain has TRBV7-6 and TRBJ1-5; 8 nucleotides agree with TRBD1. The length of the CDR3 is 17 residues. The junction had 9 bases not matched to a gene; V was cut back by 5 bases and J by 0 bases. The V gene's germline CDR1 is SGHVS and CDR2 FNYEAQ. The CDR3 sequence: CASSPLQGAYSNQPQHF. DNA for the CDR3: TGTGCCAGCAGCCCTCTTCAGGGGGCTTATAGCAATCAGCCCCAGCATTTT.

This rearrangement joins TRBV28 to TRBJ1-5; D ambiguous. Trimming left V 1 base short and J 3 bases short, with 7 bases between. Germline V lookup: CDR1 MDHEN, CDR2 SYDVKM. The CDR3 loop spans 14 amino acids. The DNA of the CDR3 is TGTGCCAGCAGTTTATTTTCACTCAATCAGCCCCAGCATTTT. Encoded protein: CASSLFSLNQPQHF.

This chain uses TRBV19 with TRBJ2-3; 10 bases align to TRBD2. This CDR3 has 16 residues. V shed 6 bases, J shed 1 base, and the junction held 7 bases outside the gene matches. Germline lookup yields CDR1 LNHDA and CDR2 SQIVND (reference sequence). CDR3 protein: CASRPRTSGGTDTQYF. In nucleotides, the CDR3 is TGTGCCAGTAGACCCCGGACTAGCGGAGGCACAGATACGCAGTATTTT.

The V gene is TRBV9, the J gene TRBJ1-1; D uncertain. The V gene's germline CDR1 is SGDLS and CDR2 YYNGEE. The ends were cut back, 2 bases at V and 1 base at J, with 6 bases in the middle. The CDR3 is made up of 13 amino acids. The CDR3 DNA reads as TGTGCCAGCAGCGTTTTAGAGAACACTGAAGCTTTCTTT. Amino acid sequence: CASSVLENTEAFF.

The gene calls are TRBV7-2 and TRBJ1-2; D unresolved. Germline assignment: CDR1 SGHTA and CDR2 FQGNSA. With 6 bases removed from V and 2 bases from J, the gap between germline ends came to 10 bases. The CDR3 covers 13 residues. The CDR3 bases are TGTGCCAGCAGTCTGGACGTGAACTATGGCTACACCTTC. Residues: CASSLDVNYGYTF.

The genes are TRBV3-1 (or the pseudogene TRBV3-2) and TRBJ1-4; perhaps TRBD1 as D (6 bases). Germline V gene lookup returns CDR1 LGHDT and CDR2 YNNKEL (reference sequence). This CDR3 contains 12 residues. V was cut by 7 bases and J by 4 bases, with 7 bases left in between. Here the CDR3 DNA reads TGTGCCAGCAAGGGGGGTAATGAAAAACTGTTTTTT. It translates to CASKGGNEKLFF.

The chain joins TRBV7-9 to TRBJ1-2; no clear D gene. V was pared by 5 bases and J by 6 bases, with 10 bases between. Germline CDR1 and CDR2: SEHNR and FQNEAQ (reference sequence). CDR3 length equals 12 residues. CDR3 amino acids: CASSPDEDGYTF. The CDR3 region has the DNA TGTGCCAGCAGCCCGGACGAGGATGGCTACACCTTC.

This chain connects TRBV7-3 to TRBJ1-1; D unresolved. This CDR3 region has 13 residues. From germline, CDR1 is SGHTA and CDR2 FQGTGA. The V end was cut by 4 bases, the J end by 4 bases, with 10 bases between. The CDR3 loop is CASSSKGGTEAFF. CDR3 DNA sequence: TGTGCCAGCAGCTCTAAAGGAGGCACTGAAGCTTTCTTT.

The V and J genes are TRBV5-6 and TRBJ2-7; possibly TRBD1 for D (7 bases). Trimming left V 5 bases short and J 4 bases short, with 22 bases between. The CDR3 totals 16 residues. Germline assignment: CDR1 SGHDT and CDR2 YYEEEE. The CDR3 DNA sequence: TGTGCCAGCAGACCCCTCGAGGAGGGGGCAGTATACGAGCAGTACTTC. It is translated as CASRPLEEGAVYEQYF.

The CDR3 DNA sequence: TGTGCCTGGAATCGGGACTTAAGCACAGATACGCAGTATTTT. It encodes CAWNRDLSTDTQYF. The rearrangement joins TRBV30 to TRBJ2-3; possible D gene TRBD2, 6 bases. V lost 4 bases and J lost 0, with 11 bases in between. This CDR3 comprises 14 residues. Germline CDR1 reads GTSNPN; CDR2 reads SVGIG (reference sequence).